This T cell receptor (beta chain) emerged from a study of cytomegalovirus exposure and HLA in healthy donors. Study-wide findings and caveats: HLA-A and HLA-B allele assignments for most subjects were reportedly predicted accurately using TCR beta sequences.

Germline V lookup: CDR1 SGHTA, CDR2 FQGTGA. Germline trimming cut 0 bases from V and 6 bases from J; bases unmatched to any gene: 8. CDR3 length: 18 amino acids. With regard to this clone: The antigen is not known.

PCR primers comprised 60 Vbeta and 13 Jbeta primers. Measured with immunoSEQ multiplex PCR; TCRdb has only the in-frame clones, and not every one. The sample totals 50,000 or so clones. Donors in the study were healthy people who gave bone marrow. This clonotype was sampled from a man aged 50-60 years in good health and CMV-seropositive. The sequencing input was PBMCs. V usage is TRBV7-3 and J usage is TRBJ2-1; 13 nucleotides line up with TRBD2. Written as DNA, the CDR3 is TGTGCCAGCAGCTTAACGTCCGGACTAGCGGGAGAGGGCAATGAGCAGTTCTTC. This encodes CASSLTSGLAGEGNEQFF.